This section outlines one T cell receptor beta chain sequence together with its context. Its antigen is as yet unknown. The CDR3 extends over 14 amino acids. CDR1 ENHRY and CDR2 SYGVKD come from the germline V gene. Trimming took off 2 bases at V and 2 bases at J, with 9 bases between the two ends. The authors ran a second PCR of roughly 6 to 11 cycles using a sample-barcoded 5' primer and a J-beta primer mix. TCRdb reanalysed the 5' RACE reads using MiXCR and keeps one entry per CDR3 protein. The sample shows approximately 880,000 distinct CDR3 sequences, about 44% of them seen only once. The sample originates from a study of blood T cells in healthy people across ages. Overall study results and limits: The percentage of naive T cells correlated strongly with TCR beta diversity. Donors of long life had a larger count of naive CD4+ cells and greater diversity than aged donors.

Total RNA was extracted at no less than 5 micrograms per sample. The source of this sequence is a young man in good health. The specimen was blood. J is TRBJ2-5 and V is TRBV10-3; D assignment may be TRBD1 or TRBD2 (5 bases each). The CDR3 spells CAISEAWGQETQYF. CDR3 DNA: TGTGCCATCAGTGAGGCATGGGGGCAAGAGACCCAGTACTTC.